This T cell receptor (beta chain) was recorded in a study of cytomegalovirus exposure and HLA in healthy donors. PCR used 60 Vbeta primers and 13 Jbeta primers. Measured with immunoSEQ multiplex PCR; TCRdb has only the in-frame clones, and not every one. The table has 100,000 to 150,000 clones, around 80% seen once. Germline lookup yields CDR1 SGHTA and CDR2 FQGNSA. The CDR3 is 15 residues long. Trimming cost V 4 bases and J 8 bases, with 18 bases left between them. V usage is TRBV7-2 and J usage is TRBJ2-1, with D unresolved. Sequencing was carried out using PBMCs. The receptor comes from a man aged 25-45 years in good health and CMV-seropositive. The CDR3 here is CASSSLPGSQYEQFF. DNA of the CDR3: TGTGCCAGCAGCTCACTCCCGGGTAGCCAGTATGAGCAGTTCTTC.